Sequencing of this T cell receptor (beta chain) was carried out in a study of T cell responses to AZD1222 COVID-19 vaccine. TCRdb keeps only in-frame clones here, not all; method: immunoSEQ multiplex PCR. The sample has some 110,000 clones, about 89% seen once. V lost 3 bases, J lost 2 bases, and 8 bases lay in between. This CDR3 spans 14 amino acids. Germline assignment: CDR1 LNHDA and CDR2 SQIVND (reference sequence). This TCR was recovered from an adult who received the AZD1222 COVID-19 vaccine. This chain links TRBV19 with TRBJ1-3; D unclear. The sample consisted of peripheral blood, taken 28 days after the second AZD1222 dose. CDR3 residues: CASSMVAAGNTIYF. The CDR3 DNA reads as TGTGCCAGTAGTATGGTAGCAGCTGGAAACACCATATATTTT.